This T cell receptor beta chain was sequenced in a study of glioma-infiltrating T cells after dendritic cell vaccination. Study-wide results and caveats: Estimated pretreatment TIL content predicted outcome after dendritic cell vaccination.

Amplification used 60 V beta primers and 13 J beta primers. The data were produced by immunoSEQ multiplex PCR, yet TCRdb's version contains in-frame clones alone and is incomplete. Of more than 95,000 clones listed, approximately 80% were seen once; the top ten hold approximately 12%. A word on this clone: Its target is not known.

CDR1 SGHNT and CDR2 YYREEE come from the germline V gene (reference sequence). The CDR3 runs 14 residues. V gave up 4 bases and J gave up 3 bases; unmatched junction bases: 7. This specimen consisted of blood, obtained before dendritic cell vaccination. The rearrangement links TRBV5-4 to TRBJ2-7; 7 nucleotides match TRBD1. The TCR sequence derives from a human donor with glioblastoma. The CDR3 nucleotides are TGTGCCAGCAGCCCAACACAGGGGAACTACGAGCAGTACTTC. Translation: CASSPTQGNYEQYF.